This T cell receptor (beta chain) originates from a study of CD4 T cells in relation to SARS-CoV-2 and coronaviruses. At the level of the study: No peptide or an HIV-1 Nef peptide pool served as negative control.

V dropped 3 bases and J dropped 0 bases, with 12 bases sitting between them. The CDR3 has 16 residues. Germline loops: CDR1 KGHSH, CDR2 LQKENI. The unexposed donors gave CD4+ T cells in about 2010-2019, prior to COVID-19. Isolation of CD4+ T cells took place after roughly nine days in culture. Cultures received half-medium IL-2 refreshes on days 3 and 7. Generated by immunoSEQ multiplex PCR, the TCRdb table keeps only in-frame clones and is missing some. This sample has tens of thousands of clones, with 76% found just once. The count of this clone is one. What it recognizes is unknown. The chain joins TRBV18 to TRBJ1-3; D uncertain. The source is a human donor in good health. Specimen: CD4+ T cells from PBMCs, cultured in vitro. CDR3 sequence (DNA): TGTGCCAGCTCACCTAGCCCCCAGAGCTCTGGAAACACCATATATTTT. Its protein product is CASSPSPQSSGNTIYF.